One and the same sample provided the 28 T cell receptor beta chains below, sequenced in a study of memory CD4+ T cells and cytomegalovirus serostatus. The method was immunoSEQ multiplex PCR; TCRdb's version includes in-frame clones alone and lacks a portion of them. The sample yields about 25,000 clones, less than 80% seen once. Single viable CD3+CD4+CD8-CD45RO+ cells were sorted as the memory CD4+ T cells. The material sequenced was memory CD4+ T cells from blood. Receptors originate from an adult in good health and CMV-seronegative.

The V gene is TRBV5-1, the J gene TRBJ1-1; tentative D call: TRBD1 (5 bases). V was cut by 3 bases and J by 1 base, with 7 bases left in between. The CDR3 contains 13 residues. Germline CDR1 and CDR2: SGHRS and YFSETQ. CDR3 nucleotide sequence: TGCGCCAGCAGCTGGGACCGGAACACTGAAGCTTTCTTT. This translates into CASSWDRNTEAFF.

This rearrangement joins TRBV15 to TRBJ2-5; D may correspond to TRBD1 or TRBD2 (5 bases each). Germline values: CDR1 LNHNV, CDR2 YYDKDF (reference sequence). V was pared by 1 base and J by 7 bases, with 7 bases between. CDR3 length: 12 residues. The CDR3 reads CATSRAGGTQYF. The DNA of the CDR3 is TGTGCCACCAGCAGAGCTGGGGGGACCCAGTACTTC.

The chain recombines TRBV2 with TRBJ2-2, with no clear D. This CDR3 has 13 residues. Germline lookup yields CDR1 SNHLY and CDR2 FYNNEI. Trimming removed 8 bases at V and 6 bases at J, with 13 bases between. The CDR3 region has the DNA TGTGCCAGCGCGTATGTTCCCTCCGGGGAGCTGTTTTTT. Amino acid sequence: CASAYVPSGELFF.

DNA of the CDR3: TGTGCCAGCAGTCTCCCACAGTCGACCAAAAACATTCAGTACTTC. Its translation is CASSLPQSTKNIQYF. The chain employs TRBV6-6 and TRBJ2-4; D ambiguous. The length of the CDR3 is 15 residues. Trimming removed 5 bases at V and 2 bases at J, with 13 bases between. CDR1 and CDR2 (germline): MNHNY, SVGAGI (reference sequence).

The chain combines TRBV5-6 with TRBJ2-1; possible D gene TRBD2, 6 bases. V was shortened by 0 bases and J by 13 bases, with 11 bases between the two germline ends. Per the germline V gene, CDR1 is SGHDT and CDR2 is YYEEEE. There are 12 residues in the CDR3. Written as DNA, the CDR3 is TGTGCCAGCAGCTTGGTAACTAGCATCCAGTTCTTC. Its translation is CASSLVTSIQFF.

In its sample, this clone was seen a few times. V gene TRBV6-6 combines with J gene TRBJ2-7; 7 nucleotides match TRBD1. The CDR3 consists of 13 residues. Trimming at V came to 8 bases and at J to 6 bases, leaving 10 bases not matched to a gene. CDR1 is MNHNY and CDR2 is SVGAGI in the germline V gene (reference sequence). CDR3 protein: CASCAGGSSEQYF. As DNA, the CDR3 is TGTGCCAGCTGCGCAGGGGGTAGTAGCGAGCAGTACTTC.

This CDR3 reads CASSLDIGWRGDTGELFF. The CDR3 coding sequence is TGTGCCAGCAGCTTAGACATCGGATGGCGGGGAGACACCGGGGAGCTGTTTTTT. The chain is built from TRBV7-2 and TRBJ2-2; weak D call: TRBD2 (6 bases). Trimming pared 1 base from V and 3 bases from J, leaving 18 bases between. This CDR3 contains 18 residues. The V gene's germline CDR1 is SGHTA and CDR2 FQGNSA.

The J gene is TRBJ2-5, the V gene TRBV4-2; D is ambiguous. Looked up from germline, CDR1 is LGHNA and CDR2 is YNFKEQ. The CDR3 is 15 amino acids. Trimming pared 0 bases from V and 7 bases from J, leaving 15 bases between. CDR3 protein: CASSQDRVTSGTQYF. The CDR3 nucleotides read TGTGCCAGCAGCCAAGATCGGGTAACCTCGGGGACCCAGTACTTC.

The V call is TRBV4-1, the J call TRBJ2-3; either TRBD1 or TRBD2 may supply D (6 bases each). Trimming left V 4 bases short and J 1 base short, with 15 bases between. CDR3 length: 16 residues. From germline, CDR1 is MGHRA and CDR2 YSYEKL. Here the CDR3 DNA reads TGCGCCAGCAGCCCCCAGTTTGGGGGGCGCACAGATACGCAGTATTTT. Translating gives CASSPQFGGRTDTQYF.

This chain connects TRBV27 to TRBJ2-2, with TRBD2 identical over 10 bases. Germline values: CDR1 MNHEY, CDR2 SMNVEV (reference sequence). With 2 bases clipped from V and 1 base from J, the junction kept 7 bases outside the gene matches. This CDR3 has 18 amino acids. The CDR3 nucleotides read TGTGCCAGCAGTTTAGGATCTAGGACTAGCGGGAACACCGGGGAGCTGTTTTTT. Translation: CASSLGSRTSGNTGELFF.

The chain couples TRBV9 to TRBJ1-4; 10 positions match TRBD1. After removal of 2 bases from V and 7 bases from J, the junction contained 2 bases not matched to a gene. Germline lookup yields CDR1 SGDLS and CDR2 YYNGEE. The length of the CDR3 is 14 residues. The CDR3, as DNA: TGTGCCAGCAGCGTTGACAGGGGGCGTGAAAAACTGTTTTTT. Protein product: CASSVDRGREKLFF.

The J gene is TRBJ1-6, the V gene TRBV4-1; no clear D gene. Trimming took off 5 bases at V and 7 bases at J, with 12 bases between the two ends. Germline V gene sequence: CDR1 MGHRA, CDR2 YSYEKL. There are 14 residues in the CDR3. The CDR3 region is CASSTQRINSPLHF. Written as DNA, the CDR3 is TGCGCCAGCAGCACCCAGAGGATCAATTCACCCCTCCACTTT.

This clone was seen a few times. The V and J genes are TRBV27 and TRBJ1-2, with a weak D call TRBD1 (5 bases). CDR3 length: 14 residues. Germline CDR1 and CDR2: MNHEY and SMNVEV (reference sequence). With 4 bases removed from V and 4 bases from J, the gap between germline ends came to 13 bases. The CDR3 region has the DNA TGTGCCAGCAGTTACCAATGGCAGGGCTATGGCTACACCTTC. Encoded protein: CASSYQWQGYGYTF.

The rearrangement links TRBV7-2 to TRBJ2-7; 7 nucleotides agree with TRBD1. CDR1 SGHTA and CDR2 FQGNSA come from the germline V gene. The V and J ends lost 5 bases and 6 bases, in that order; junction bases with no gene match: 4. This CDR3 contains 12 residues. Here the CDR3 reads CASSPGQFEQYF. The DNA for the CDR3 is TGTGCCAGCAGCCCGGGACAGTTCGAGCAGTACTTC.

The chain is built from TRBV5-1 and TRBJ1-4; D not resolved. The CDR3 spans 14 residues. CDR1 and CDR2 from the germline V gene are SGHRS and YFSETQ. Trimming removed 4 bases from V and 8 bases from J, with 15 bases in between. CDR3 in DNA: TGCGCCAGCAGCATGATCACAATGGGAGAAAAACTGTTTTTT. Protein: CASSMITMGEKLFF.

This chain connects TRBV5-4 to TRBJ1-2; D unclear. The CDR3 runs to 14 residues. With 4 bases removed from V and 5 bases from J, the gap between germline ends came to 15 bases. Germline V gene lookup returns CDR1 SGHNT and CDR2 YYREEE (reference sequence). The CDR3: CASSLPRTGYGYTF. Written as DNA, the CDR3 is TGTGCCAGCAGCCTTCCTAGGACGGGTTATGGCTACACCTTC.

The chain recombines TRBV30 with TRBJ2-7, with a weak D call TRBD2 (5 bases). In germline, CDR1 is GTSNPN, CDR2 SVGIG (reference sequence). CDR3 size: 12 residues. The V gene lost 2 bases and the J gene lost 4 bases, with 9 bases spanning the gap. CDR3 region: CAWSKRRYEQYF. The DNA of the CDR3 is TGTGCCTGGAGTAAAAGGAGGTACGAGCAGTACTTC. The complete variable domain, with remaining parts taken from reference TRBV30 and TRBJ2-7, reads SQTIHQWPATLVQPVGSPLSLECTVEGTSNPNLYWYRQAAGRGLQLLFYSVGIGQISSEVPQNLSASRPQDRQFILSSKKLLLSDSGFYLCAWSKRRYEQYFGPGTRLTVT.

The chain couples TRBV6-1 to TRBJ2-7; 11 bases are a match to TRBD1. Germline CDR1 MNHNS, CDR2 SASEGT. V gave up 8 bases and J gave up 4 bases; unmatched junction bases: 10. This CDR3 is built from 15 residues. The CDR3 here is CASHLGQGARYEQYF. The CDR3 DNA reads as TGTGCCAGCCACTTAGGACAGGGGGCAAGGTACGAGCAGTACTTC.

The rearrangement joins TRBV11-2 to TRBJ1-1, with D maybe TRBD1 (5 bases). Trimming took 5 bases from V and 4 from J, leaving 17 bases between them. CDR3 size: 15 residues. Germline lookup yields CDR1 SGHAT and CDR2 FQNNGV. CDR3 protein: CASSASRVSGTEAFF. In DNA, the CDR3 is TGTGCCAGCAGCGCATCCAGGGTCAGTGGCACTGAAGCTTTCTTT.

The chain links TRBV7-2 to TRBJ1-1; unclear D gene. This CDR3 contains 14 residues. V was pared by 0 bases and J by 1 base, with 6 bases between. Germline V gene data show CDR1 as SGHTA and CDR2 as FQGNSA. In DNA form, the CDR3 reads TGTGCCAGCAGCTTAGCCGGGGAGAACACTGAAGCTTTCTTT. It yields the protein CASSLAGENTEAFF.

The chain has TRBV19 and TRBJ2-6; 7 nucleotides line up with TRBD1. Germline loops: CDR1 LNHDA, CDR2 SQIVND (reference sequence). The CDR3 has 15 residues. With 5 bases clipped from V and 0 bases from J, the junction kept 1 base outside the gene matches. The CDR3 nucleotides are TGTGCCAGTAGTGGGGACAGCTCTGGGGCCAACGTCCTGACTTTC. This sequence encodes CASSGDSSGANVLTF.

The gene calls are TRBV7-9 and TRBJ2-3, with 7 bases matching TRBD1. The CDR3 consists of 16 residues. V gave up 1 base and J gave up 1 base; unmatched junction bases: 5. Germline-derived CDR1 and CDR2 are SEHNR and FQNEAQ (reference sequence). CDR3 sequence: CASSLGTGAGTDTQYF. The CDR3, as DNA: TGTGCCAGCAGCTTAGGCACAGGGGCAGGCACAGATACGCAGTATTTT.

The V call is TRBV27, the J call TRBJ2-3, with D maybe TRBD2 (6 bases). The CDR3 has 13 amino acids. Germline-derived CDR1 and CDR2 are MNHEY and SMNVEV (reference sequence). The V gene lost 3 bases and the J gene lost 4 bases, with 8 bases spanning the gap. CDR3 DNA sequence: TGTGCCAGCAGTTTGTGGGGGGCAGATACGCAGTATTTT. Protein product: CASSLWGADTQYF.

The chain carries TRBV10-3 and TRBJ1-4, with D perhaps TRBD1 (5 bases). CDR3 length: 15 residues. Trimming left V 6 bases short and J 4 bases short, with 15 bases between. The germline CDR1 and CDR2 sequences are ENHRY and SYGVKD. CDR3 residues: CAISTTDGHNEKLFF. The CDR3 DNA sequence: TGTGCCATCAGCACCACGGACGGACATAATGAAAAACTGTTTTTT.

This sequence joins TRBV6-5 and TRBJ2-7; the D is unclear. CDR3 size: 11 residues. CDR1 is MNHEY, CDR2 SVGAGI, per germline. Trimming stripped 4 bases from V and 3 bases from J, with 4 bases between. The CDR3 region is CASSFRYEQYF. DNA of the CDR3: TGTGCCAGCAGTTTCCGCTACGAGCAGTACTTC.

This chain links TRBV4-1 with TRBJ1-5; D unresolved. Germline loops: CDR1 MGHRA, CDR2 YSYEKL. The V and J ends lost 4 bases and 0 bases respectively, with 10 bases between them. CDR3 size: 15 residues. As DNA, the CDR3 is TGCGCCAGCAGCCCCACGGGGAGTAGCAATCAGCCCCAGCATTTT. Translating gives CASSPTGSSNQPQHF.

V and J are TRBV4-1 and TRBJ2-4; 7 positions match TRBD2. The CDR3 is 16 residues long. Per the germline V gene, CDR1 is MGHRA and CDR2 is YSYEKL. Trimming removed 0 bases from V and 8 bases from J; junction bases left unmatched: 10. CDR3 DNA: TGCGCCAGCAGCCAAGATCGGCGAGCGGGGCGGGACATTCAGTACTTC. It yields the protein CASSQDRRAGRDIQYF.

This clone was seen a single time. This chain joins TRBV10-3 and TRBJ1-1; perhaps TRBD1 as D (6 bases). Trimming removed 2 bases from V and 4 bases from J, with 11 bases in between. The CDR3 has 14 amino acids. In germline, CDR1 is ENHRY, CDR2 SYGVKD. The CDR3 region has the DNA TGTGCCATCAGTGAGACCTCACAGGGCACTGAAGCTTTCTTT. It translates to CAISETSQGTEAFF.